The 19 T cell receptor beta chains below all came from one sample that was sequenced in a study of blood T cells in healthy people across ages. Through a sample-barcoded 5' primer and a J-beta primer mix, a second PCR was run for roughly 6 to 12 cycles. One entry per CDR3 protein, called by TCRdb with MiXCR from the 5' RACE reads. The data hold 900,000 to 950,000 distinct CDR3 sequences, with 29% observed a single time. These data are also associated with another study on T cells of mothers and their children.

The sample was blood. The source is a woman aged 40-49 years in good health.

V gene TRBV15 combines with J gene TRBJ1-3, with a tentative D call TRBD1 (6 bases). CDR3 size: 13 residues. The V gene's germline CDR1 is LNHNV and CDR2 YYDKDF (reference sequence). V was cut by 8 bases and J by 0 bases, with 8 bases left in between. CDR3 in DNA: TGTGCCACCGGGGGCTACTCTGGAAACACCATATATTTT. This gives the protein CATGGYSGNTIYF.

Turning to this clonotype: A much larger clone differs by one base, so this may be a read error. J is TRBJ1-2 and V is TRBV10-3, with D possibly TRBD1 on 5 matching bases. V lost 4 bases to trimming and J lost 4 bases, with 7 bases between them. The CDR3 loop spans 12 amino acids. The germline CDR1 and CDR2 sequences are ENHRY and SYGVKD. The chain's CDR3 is CAISAQGYGYTF. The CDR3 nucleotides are TGTGCCATCAGTGCGCAGGGCTATGGCTACACCTTC.

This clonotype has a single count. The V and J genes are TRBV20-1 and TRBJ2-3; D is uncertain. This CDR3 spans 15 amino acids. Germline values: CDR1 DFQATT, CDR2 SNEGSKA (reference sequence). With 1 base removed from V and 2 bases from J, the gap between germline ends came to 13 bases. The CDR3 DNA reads TGCAGTGCTAGAGTGCCCAGAGAAGCCACAGATACGCAGTATTTT. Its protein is CSARVPREATDTQYF.

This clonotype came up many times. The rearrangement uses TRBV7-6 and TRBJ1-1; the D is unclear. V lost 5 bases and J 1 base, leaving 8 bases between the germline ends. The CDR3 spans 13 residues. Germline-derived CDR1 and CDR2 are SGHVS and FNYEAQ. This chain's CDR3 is CASSRTANTEAFF. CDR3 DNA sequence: TGTGCCAGCAGCAGGACGGCGAACACTGAAGCTTTCTTT.

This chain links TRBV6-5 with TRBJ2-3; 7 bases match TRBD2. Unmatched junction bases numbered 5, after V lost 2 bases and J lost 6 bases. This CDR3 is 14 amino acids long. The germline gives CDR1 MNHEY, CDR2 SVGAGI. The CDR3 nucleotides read TGTGCCAGCAGTTACCTGGGGGGGGTGGATACGCAGTATTTT. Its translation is CASSYLGGVDTQYF.

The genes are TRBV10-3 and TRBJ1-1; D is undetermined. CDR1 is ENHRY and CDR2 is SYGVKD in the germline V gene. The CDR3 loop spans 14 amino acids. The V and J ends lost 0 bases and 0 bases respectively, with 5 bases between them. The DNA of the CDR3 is TGTGCCATCAGTGAGTCAGAAATGAACACTGAAGCTTTCTTT. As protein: CAISESEMNTEAFF.

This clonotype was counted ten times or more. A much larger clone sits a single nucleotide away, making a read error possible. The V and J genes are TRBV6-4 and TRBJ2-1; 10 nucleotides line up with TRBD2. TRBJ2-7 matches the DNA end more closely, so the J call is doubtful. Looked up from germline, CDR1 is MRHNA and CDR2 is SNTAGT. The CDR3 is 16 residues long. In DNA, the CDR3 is TGTGCCAGCAGTGACAACCTAGCGGGGGACTACAATGAGCAGTACTTC. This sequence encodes CASSDNLAGDYNEQYF.

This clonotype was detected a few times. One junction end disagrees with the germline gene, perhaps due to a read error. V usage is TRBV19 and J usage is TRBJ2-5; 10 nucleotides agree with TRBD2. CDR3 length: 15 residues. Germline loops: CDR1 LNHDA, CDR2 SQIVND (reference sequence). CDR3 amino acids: CASSMASGGQETRYF. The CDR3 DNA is TGTGCCAGTAGTATGGCTAGCGGGGGTCAAGAGACCCGGTACTTC.

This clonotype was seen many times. The CDR3 loop reads CASSFRVLDTQYF. The CDR3 DNA follows: TGCGCCAGCAGCTTCCGAGTCCTAGATACGCAGTATTTT. This chain uses TRBV5-1 with TRBJ2-3; no clear D gene. This CDR3 is 13 amino acids long. The V end lost 2 bases, the J end lost 5 bases, and 9 bases lay between the germline ends. Germline V gene lookup returns CDR1 SGHRS and CDR2 YFSETQ.

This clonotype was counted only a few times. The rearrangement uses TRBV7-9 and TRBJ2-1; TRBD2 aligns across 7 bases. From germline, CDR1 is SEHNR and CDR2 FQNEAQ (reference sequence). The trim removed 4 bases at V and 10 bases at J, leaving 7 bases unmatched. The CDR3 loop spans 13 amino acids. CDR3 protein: CASSSLLASEQFF. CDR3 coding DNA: TGTGCCAGCAGCTCGCTACTAGCGAGCGAGCAGTTCTTC.

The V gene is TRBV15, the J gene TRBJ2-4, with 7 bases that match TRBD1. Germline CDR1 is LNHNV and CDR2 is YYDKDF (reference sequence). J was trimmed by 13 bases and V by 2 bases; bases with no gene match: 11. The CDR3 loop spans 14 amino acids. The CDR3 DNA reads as TGTGCCACCAGCAGACCCCTCAGGGGGTATGAGCAGTACTTC. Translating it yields CATSRPLRGYEQYF.

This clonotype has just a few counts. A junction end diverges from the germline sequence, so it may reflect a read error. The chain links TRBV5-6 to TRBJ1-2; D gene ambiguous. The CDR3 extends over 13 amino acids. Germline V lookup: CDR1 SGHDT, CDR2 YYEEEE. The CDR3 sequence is CASSLPAVYGHTF. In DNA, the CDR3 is TGTGCCAGCAGCTTGCCGGCAGTCTATGGCCACACCTTC.

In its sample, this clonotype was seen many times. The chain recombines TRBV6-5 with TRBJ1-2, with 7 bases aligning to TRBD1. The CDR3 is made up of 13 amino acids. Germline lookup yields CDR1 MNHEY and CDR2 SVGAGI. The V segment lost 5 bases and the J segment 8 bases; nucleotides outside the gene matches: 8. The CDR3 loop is CASSATGEGGYTF. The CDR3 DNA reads TGTGCCAGCAGTGCCACAGGGGAGGGAGGCTACACCTTC.

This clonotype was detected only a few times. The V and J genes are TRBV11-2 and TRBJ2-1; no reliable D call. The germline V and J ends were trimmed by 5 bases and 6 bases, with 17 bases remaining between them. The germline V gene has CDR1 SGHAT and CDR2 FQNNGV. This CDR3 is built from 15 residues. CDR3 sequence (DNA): TGTGCCAGCAGCCAACAAACCGTTACGGGCAATGAGCAGTTCTTC. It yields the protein CASSQQTVTGNEQFF.

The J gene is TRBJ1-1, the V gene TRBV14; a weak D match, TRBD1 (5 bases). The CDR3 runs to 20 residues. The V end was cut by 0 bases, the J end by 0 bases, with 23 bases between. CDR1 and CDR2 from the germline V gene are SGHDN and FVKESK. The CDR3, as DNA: TGTGCCAGCAGCCAAGATTATCGGGACGGCTTGAAACAAATGAACACTGAAGCTTTCTTT. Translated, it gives CASSQDYRDGLKQMNTEAFF.

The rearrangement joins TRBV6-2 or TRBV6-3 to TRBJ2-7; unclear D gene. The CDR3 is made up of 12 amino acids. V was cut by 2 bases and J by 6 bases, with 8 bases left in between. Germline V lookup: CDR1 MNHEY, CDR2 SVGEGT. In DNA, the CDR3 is TGTGCCAGCAGTTACCATTCTGCCGAGCAGTACTTC. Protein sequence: CASSYHSAEQYF.

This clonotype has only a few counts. The CDR3 region is CASSGERGDYNEQFF. The CDR3 coding sequence is TGTGCCAGCAGCGGGGAGCGGGGGGACTACAATGAGCAGTTCTTC. The chain couples TRBV9 to TRBJ2-1, with 9 bases lining up with TRBD2. There are 15 residues in the CDR3. With 3 bases clipped from V and 3 bases from J, the junction kept 4 bases outside the gene matches. Germline V CDR1 and CDR2: SGDLS, YYNGEE.

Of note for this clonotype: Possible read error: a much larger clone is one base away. The CDR3 region is CSATRGRGDEQYF. CDR3 nucleotides: TGCAGTGCCACCCGGGGCAGGGGAGACGAGCAGTACTTC. V gene TRBV20-1 combines with J gene TRBJ2-7, with D perhaps matching TRBD1 (6 bases). Trimming removed 6 bases at V and 5 bases at J, with 17 bases between. Germline CDR1 and CDR2: DFQATT and SNEGSKA (reference sequence). The CDR3 contains 13 residues.

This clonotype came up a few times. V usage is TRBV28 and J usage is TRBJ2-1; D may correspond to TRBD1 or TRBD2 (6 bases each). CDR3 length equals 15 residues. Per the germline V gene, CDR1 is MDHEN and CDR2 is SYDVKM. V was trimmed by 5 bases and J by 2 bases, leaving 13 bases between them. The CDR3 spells CASSLGGSTYNEQFF. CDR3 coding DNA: TGTGCCAGCAGTCTGGGGGGCTCAACCTACAATGAGCAGTTCTTC.